Listed below are T cell receptor beta chains from one sample, sequenced in a study of T cells in Graves' hyperthyroidism and ophthalmopathy. TCRdb re-derived calls from the multiplex PCR reads in MiXCR, one entry per CDR3 protein. The sample carries more than 300,000 distinct CDR3 sequences, about 15% recorded once. Sequencing was carried out using blood. Source of these receptors: a woman in her twenties or thirties with Graves' ophthalmopathy. Both conserved end residues are part of each CDR3. Fields, in order: CDR3 protein, CDR3 DNA, clone size, D gene, J gene, V gene. A D gene is named only where the DNA matches it firmly. A clone size is listed for some rows: how often the clone was seen (once, few, many), or a class if it is expanded.

CDR3 protein: CSASSGATNEKLFF; CDR3 DNA: TGCAGTGCTAGTTCCGGGGCGACTAATGAAAAACTGTTTTTT; clone size: many; D gene: -; J gene: TRBJ1-4; V gene: TRBV20-1
CDR3 protein: CASSQAGLDQPQHF; CDR3 DNA: TGCGCCAGCAGCCAAGCCGGGTTGGATCAGCCCCAGCATTTT; clone size: -; D gene: -; J gene: TRBJ1-5; V gene: TRBV4-1
CDR3 protein: CSARGTGRFYQPQHF; CDR3 DNA: TGCAGTGCTAGGGGGACAGGGAGGTTCTATCAGCCCCAGCATTTT; clone size: many; D gene: TRBD1; J gene: TRBJ1-5; V gene: TRBV20-1
CDR3 protein: CASGSGQGTNTQYF; CDR3 DNA: TGTGCCAGTGGTTCGGGACAGGGGACGAATACGCAGTATTTT; clone size: -; D gene: TRBD1; J gene: TRBJ2-3; V gene: TRBV19
CDR3 protein: CSANVRTGEDTQYF; CDR3 DNA: TGCAGTGCTAATGTCCGGACAGGGGAGGATACGCAGTATTTT; clone size: -; D gene: TRBD1; J gene: TRBJ2-3; V gene: TRBV20-1
CDR3 protein: CASSKGASGADTQYF; CDR3 DNA: TGTGCCAGCAGCAAGGGAGCTAGCGGCGCAGATACGCAGTATTTT; clone size: many; D gene: TRBD2; J gene: TRBJ2-3; V gene: TRBV3-1
CDR3 protein: CASSELIGYTF; CDR3 DNA: TGTGCCAGCAGTGAACTTATTGGCTACACCTTC; clone size: many; D gene: -; J gene: TRBJ1-2; V gene: TRBV2
CDR3 protein: CASSPALLGSYEQYF; CDR3 DNA: TGTGCCAGCAGCCCAGCACTCCTCGGGTCCTACGAGCAGTACTTC; clone size: many; D gene: -; J gene: TRBJ2-7; V gene: TRBV5-6
CDR3 protein: CASRQSAYGYTF; CDR3 DNA: TGTGCCAGCAGGCAGTCCGCTTATGGCTACACCTTC; clone size: many; D gene: -; J gene: TRBJ1-2; V gene: TRBV5-6
CDR3 protein: CASRTGTGSYEQYF; CDR3 DNA: TGTGCCAGCAGAACCGGGACAGGGTCATACGAGCAGTACTTC; clone size: -; D gene: TRBD1; J gene: TRBJ2-7; V gene: TRBV6-1
CDR3 protein: CASSLVPTNTGELFF; CDR3 DNA: TGTGCCAGCAGCTTGGTTCCTACGAACACCGGGGAGCTGTTTTTT; clone size: -; D gene: -; J gene: TRBJ2-2; V gene: TRBV5-6
CDR3 protein: CASSGIGTGGFEKLFF; CDR3 DNA: TGTGCCAGCAGCGGAATAGGAACAGGGGGCTTTGAAAAACTGTTTTTT; clone size: -; D gene: TRBD1; J gene: TRBJ1-4; V gene: TRBV12-3/TRBV12-4
CDR3 protein: CAWSSGGAVEQFF; CDR3 DNA: TGTGCCTGGAGTAGCGGGGGGGCGGTGGAGCAGTTCTTC; clone size: many; D gene: TRBD2; J gene: TRBJ2-1; V gene: TRBV30
CDR3 protein: CATSRGGNSNQPQHF; CDR3 DNA: TGTGCCACCAGCAGAGGAGGGAATAGCAATCAGCCCCAGCATTTT; clone size: many; D gene: -; J gene: TRBJ1-5; V gene: TRBV15
CDR3 protein: CSAHDRVYNEQFF; CDR3 DNA: TGCAGTGCTCATGACAGGGTCTACAATGAGCAGTTCTTC; clone size: -; D gene: TRBD1; J gene: TRBJ2-1; V gene: TRBV20-1
CDR3 protein: CASSLAGGLGDTQYF; CDR3 DNA: TGTGCCAGCAGCTTAGCGGGGGGGCTCGGAGATACGCAGTATTTT; clone size: -; D gene: TRBD2; J gene: TRBJ2-3; V gene: TRBV5-4
CDR3 protein: CASSLPTGSNQPQHF; CDR3 DNA: TGTGCCAGCAGCCTTCCCACAGGGAGCAATCAGCCCCAGCATTTT; clone size: few; D gene: -; J gene: TRBJ1-5; V gene: TRBV9
CDR3 protein: CASSFGQAQETQYF; CDR3 DNA: TGTGCCAGCAGCTTCGGACAGGCGCAAGAGACCCAGTACTTC; clone size: -; D gene: TRBD1; J gene: TRBJ2-5; V gene: TRBV14
CDR3 protein: CAWSSGGIGYEQYF; CDR3 DNA: TGTGCCTGGAGTTCTGGGGGCATCGGCTACGAGCAGTACTTC; clone size: many; D gene: -; J gene: TRBJ2-7; V gene: TRBV30
CDR3 protein: CASSRRRKDYNEQFF; CDR3 DNA: TGTGCCAGCAGCCGGCGTCGGAAAGATTACAATGAGCAGTTCTTC; clone size: many; D gene: -; J gene: TRBJ2-1; V gene: TRBV3-1
CDR3 protein: CSAIRGNEKLFF; CDR3 DNA: TGCAGTGCTATCAGGGGTAATGAAAAACTGTTTTTT; clone size: few; D gene: -; J gene: TRBJ1-4; V gene: TRBV20-1
CDR3 protein: CASSRDRETELFF; CDR3 DNA: TGTGCCAGCAGCCGGGACAGGGAGACGGAGCTGTTTTTT; clone size: -; D gene: TRBD1; J gene: TRBJ2-2; V gene: TRBV7-3
CDR3 protein: CATRRDRGTGELFF; CDR3 DNA: TGTGCCACCAGGAGGGACAGGGGCACCGGGGAGCTGTTTTTT; clone size: few; D gene: TRBD1; J gene: TRBJ2-2; V gene: TRBV27
CDR3 protein: CASSQGRVFTSGYGYTF; CDR3 DNA: TGCGCCAGCAGCCAAGGACGTGTCTTCACATCGGGCTATGGCTACACCTTC; clone size: many; D gene: -; J gene: TRBJ1-2; V gene: TRBV4-1
CDR3 protein: CASDSLVRTSGAQETQYF; CDR3 DNA: TGTGCCAGCGACAGCCTCGTCAGGACTAGCGGGGCTCAAGAGACCCAGTACTTC; clone size: many; D gene: TRBD2; J gene: TRBJ2-5; V gene: TRBV5-6
CDR3 protein: CASSVDSTARETQYF; CDR3 DNA: TGTGCCAGCAGCGTAGATAGTACAGCCCGGGAGACCCAGTACTTC; clone size: -; D gene: -; J gene: TRBJ2-5; V gene: TRBV9
CDR3 protein: CASSITGKGSRETQYF; CDR3 DNA: TGTGCCAGTAGTATAACAGGGAAGGGGTCCAGAGAGACCCAGTACTTC; clone size: -; D gene: -; J gene: TRBJ2-5; V gene: TRBV19
CDR3 protein: CASSPLLVSGGNEQFF; CDR3 DNA: TGTGCCAGCAGCCCCCTCCTCGTTAGCGGGGGCAATGAGCAGTTCTTC; clone size: many; D gene: TRBD2; J gene: TRBJ2-1; V gene: TRBV3-1
CDR3 protein: CASSDTGTGGPYEQYF; CDR3 DNA: TGTGCCAGCAGTGATACCGGGACAGGGGGCCCCTACGAGCAGTACTTC; clone size: many; D gene: TRBD1; J gene: TRBJ2-7; V gene: TRBV6-1
CDR3 protein: CASSEGPLYEQYF; CDR3 DNA: TGTGCCAGCAGTGAAGGACCGCTATACGAGCAGTACTTC; clone size: many; D gene: -; J gene: TRBJ2-7; V gene: TRBV6-1
CDR3 protein: CASSIPGQGELDTEAFF; CDR3 DNA: TGTGCCAGCAGCATACCGGGACAGGGGGAGCTGGACACTGAAGCTTTCTTT; clone size: many; D gene: TRBD1; J gene: TRBJ1-1; V gene: TRBV28
CDR3 protein: CASSISLTPGSEQFF; CDR3 DNA: TGTGCCAGTAGTATAAGCCTTACACCGGGTAGTGAGCAGTTCTTC; clone size: many; D gene: -; J gene: TRBJ2-1; V gene: TRBV19
CDR3 protein: CSVETGVQYF; CDR3 DNA: TGCAGCGTTGAGACAGGGGTGCAGTACTTC; clone size: many; D gene: TRBD1; J gene: TRBJ2-7; V gene: TRBV29-1
CDR3 protein: CASKMEGATGELFF; CDR3 DNA: TGTGCCAGCAAGATGGAGGGGGCAACCGGGGAGCTGTTTTTT; clone size: many; D gene: -; J gene: TRBJ2-2; V gene: TRBV7-3
CDR3 protein: CASSMGQGHREQYF; CDR3 DNA: TGTGCCAGCAGTATGGGACAGGGGCACCGGGAGCAGTACTTC; clone size: -; D gene: TRBD1; J gene: TRBJ2-7; V gene: TRBV27
CDR3 protein: CASSWTVGNQPQHF; CDR3 DNA: TGTGCCAGCAGTTGGACAGTTGGCAATCAGCCCCAGCATTTT; clone size: many; D gene: -; J gene: TRBJ1-5; V gene: TRBV28
CDR3 protein: CSAREGDYEQYF; CDR3 DNA: TGCAGTGCTAGAGAGGGGGACTACGAGCAGTACTTC; clone size: many; D gene: -; J gene: TRBJ2-7; V gene: TRBV20-1
CDR3 protein: CASSFLAELNQPQHF; CDR3 DNA: TGTGCCAGCAGTTTTCTTGCAGAACTCAATCAGCCCCAGCATTTT; clone size: many; D gene: -; J gene: TRBJ1-5; V gene: TRBV28
CDR3 protein: CASSSLAGANTDTQYF; CDR3 DNA: TGCGCCAGCAGCTCCTTAGCGGGGGCCAACACAGATACGCAGTATTTT; clone size: many; D gene: TRBD2; J gene: TRBJ2-3; V gene: TRBV5-1
CDR3 protein: CSARGQTGGRPEAFF; CDR3 DNA: TGCAGTGCTAGAGGGCAGACAGGGGGAAGACCTGAAGCTTTCTTT; clone size: many; D gene: TRBD1; J gene: TRBJ1-1; V gene: TRBV20-1
CDR3 protein: CASSYSEGLSQETQYF; CDR3 DNA: TGTGCCAGCAGTTACTCGGAGGGATTGAGCCAAGAGACCCAGTACTTC; clone size: many; D gene: -; J gene: TRBJ2-5; V gene: TRBV6-6
CDR3 protein: CASSFPTSQETQYF; CDR3 DNA: TGTGCCAGCAGTTTCCCCACTAGCCAAGAGACCCAGTACTTC; clone size: many; D gene: -; J gene: TRBJ2-5; V gene: TRBV28
CDR3 protein: CATSDAAGPYNSPLHF; CDR3 DNA: TGTGCCACCAGTGACGCGGCGGGCCCCTATAATTCACCCCTCCACTTT; clone size: -; D gene: -; J gene: TRBJ1-6; V gene: TRBV24-1
CDR3 protein: CASSPGLAGRETQYF; CDR3 DNA: TGTGCCAGCTCACCCGGACTAGCGGGGAGAGAGACCCAGTACTTC; clone size: many; D gene: TRBD2; J gene: TRBJ2-5; V gene: TRBV18
CDR3 protein: CASSLAGLNEQFF; CDR3 DNA: TGTGCCAGCAGCTTGGCGGGGCTCAATGAGCAGTTCTTC; clone size: -; D gene: -; J gene: TRBJ2-1; V gene: TRBV5-5
CDR3 protein: CASAESVYQETQYF; CDR3 DNA: TGTGCCAGCGCTGAATCCGTCTACCAAGAGACCCAGTACTTC; clone size: -; D gene: -; J gene: TRBJ2-5; V gene: TRBV2
CDR3 protein: CASRKRVDSYNSPLHF; CDR3 DNA: TGTGCCAGCAGAAAAAGGGTAGATTCCTATAATTCACCCCTCCACTTT; clone size: once; D gene: -; J gene: TRBJ1-6; V gene: TRBV7-6
CDR3 protein: CASSPGGSWNTEAFF; CDR3 DNA: TGCGCCAGCAGCCCCGGTGGATCGTGGAACACTGAAGCTTTCTTT; clone size: -; D gene: -; J gene: TRBJ1-1; V gene: TRBV5-1
CDR3 protein: CTSSEAGLGATKYGYTF; CDR3 DNA: TGTACCAGCAGTGAAGCGGGTCTGGGGGCGACTAAGTATGGCTACACCTTC; clone size: -; D gene: -; J gene: TRBJ1-2; V gene: TRBV6-1
CDR3 protein: CASSSKSGTSGQPQHF; CDR3 DNA: TGTGCCAGCTCATCAAAGTCCGGGACATCTGGTCAGCCCCAGCATTTT; clone size: -; D gene: -; J gene: TRBJ1-5; V gene: TRBV18
CDR3 protein: CASRLGRKETQYF; CDR3 DNA: TGTGCCAGCAGACTAGGACGAAAAGAGACCCAGTACTTC; clone size: few; D gene: -; J gene: TRBJ2-5; V gene: TRBV6-1
CDR3 protein: CATSDPAGDRGMGETRYF; CDR3 DNA: TGTGCCACCAGTGACCCCGCCGGGGACAGGGGTATGGGGGAGACCCGGTACTTC; clone size: few; D gene: TRBD1; J gene: TRBJ2-5; V gene: TRBV24-1
CDR3 protein: CASSYSKSGSANYGYTF; CDR3 DNA: TGTGCCAGCAGTTACTCGAAATCCGGTAGCGCTAACTATGGCTACACCTTC; clone size: few; D gene: -; J gene: TRBJ1-2; V gene: TRBV6-6
CDR3 protein: CSARRQGLGYTF; CDR3 DNA: TGCAGTGCTAGGAGGCAGGGGCTTGGCTACACCTTC; clone size: many; D gene: -; J gene: TRBJ1-2; V gene: TRBV20-1
CDR3 protein: CASSTDRAASYEQYF; CDR3 DNA: TGTGCCAGCAGCACTGACAGGGCTGCATCCTACGAGCAGTACTTC; clone size: many; D gene: TRBD1; J gene: TRBJ2-7; V gene: TRBV6-1
CDR3 protein: CSALAQNTEAFF; CDR3 DNA: TGCAGTGCACTAGCACAGAACACTGAAGCTTTCTTT; clone size: many; D gene: -; J gene: TRBJ1-1; V gene: TRBV20-1
CDR3 protein: CSASARGPDYEQYF; CDR3 DNA: TGCAGTGCTAGTGCGCGGGGGCCTGACTACGAGCAGTACTTC; clone size: many; D gene: -; J gene: TRBJ2-7; V gene: TRBV20-1
CDR3 protein: CAWGRTGGTEAFF; CDR3 DNA: TGTGCCTGGGGACGGACAGGGGGCACTGAAGCTTTCTTT; clone size: many; D gene: TRBD1; J gene: TRBJ1-1; V gene: TRBV30